The 13 T cell receptor beta chains presented below share a single source sample, sequenced in a study of T-cell reconstitution after alpha-beta-depleted transplantation in children. Unique molecular identifiers tagged the TCRbeta library. TCRdb used MiXCR to reprocess the PCR reads, holding one entry per CDR3 protein. The repertoire holds about 72,000 distinct CDR3 sequences, with 6% to 8.5% as singletons. The starting material was PBMCs from the stem cell graft donor, obtained from the stem cell graft. The receptor set was obtained from a human donor who donated a stem cell graft to a child with acute lymphoblastic leukemia.

This clonotype was picked up a small number of times. The chain couples TRBV20-1 to TRBJ2-7; D ambiguous. This CDR3 spans 13 amino acids. Germline V gene lookup returns CDR1 DFQATT and CDR2 SNEGSKA (reference sequence). The germline V and J ends were trimmed by 1 base and 2 bases, with 9 bases remaining between them. CDR3: CSARVTLAYEQYF. The DNA of the CDR3 is TGCAGTGCTAGAGTCACCCTAGCCTACGAGCAGTACTTC.

This clonotype was counted at least ten times. J is TRBJ1-2 and V is TRBV7-9; 10 nucleotides agree with TRBD1. Germline CDR1 is SEHNR and CDR2 is FQNEAQ (reference sequence). The CDR3 sequence is 14 residues long. With V trimmed by 5 bases and J by 7 bases, 7 bases remained unmatched. The chain's CDR3 is CASSIDRTGGGYTF. CDR3 bases: TGTGCCAGCAGCATTGATCGGACAGGGGGTGGCTACACCTTC.

The table lists this clonotype with many counts. The chain carries TRBV5-5 and TRBJ2-7; maybe TRBD1 (6 bases). This CDR3 has 14 amino acids. With 3 bases removed from V and 5 bases from J, the gap between germline ends came to 15 bases. Germline V gene data show CDR1 as SGHKS and CDR2 as YYEKEE (reference sequence). The CDR3 DNA follows: TGTGCCAGCAGCTGGGGGCTCCCGTGGGACGAGCAGTACTTC. It is translated as CASSWGLPWDEQYF.

Many counts were recorded for this clonotype. V is TRBV6-1 and J is TRBJ1-3; maybe TRBD1 (6 bases). The germline V gene encodes CDR1 MNHNS and CDR2 SASEGT. The CDR3 is made up of 14 amino acids. The V end was cut by 7 bases, the J end by 0 bases, with 10 bases between. As DNA, the CDR3 is TGTGCCAGCACTACAGGGTACTCTGGAAACACCATATATTTT. It specifies CASTTGYSGNTIYF.

This clonotype has at least ten counts. The chain recombines TRBV3-1 with TRBJ1-2; D is ambiguous. The CDR3 sequence is 11 residues long. Trimming stripped 2 bases from V and 8 bases from J, with 6 bases between. Germline V gives CDR1 LGHDT, CDR2 YNNKEL (reference sequence). CDR3 sequence (DNA): TGTGCCAGCAGCCAATATCACGGCTACACCTTC. It codes for CASSQYHGYTF.

This chain connects TRBV29-1 to TRBJ2-4; TRBD1 matches at 9 bases. The ends lost 3 bases at V and 9 bases at J; junction bases unmatched: 3. Per the germline V gene, CDR1 is SQVTM and CDR2 is ANQGSEA. CDR3 length equals 12 residues. CDR3 loop: CSVDAGQGIQYF. CDR3 nucleotides: TGCAGCGTTGATGCGGGACAGGGCATTCAGTACTTC.

This clonotype occurred many times. The CDR3 nucleotides read TGTGCCAGCAGCCCCTACCGCGATACGCAGTATTTT. Translation: CASSPYRDTQYF. V and J are TRBV27 and TRBJ2-3; D is unresolved. The CDR3 totals 12 residues. Germline V CDR1 and CDR2: MNHEY, SMNVEV (reference sequence). V was pared by 6 bases and J by 6 bases, with 10 bases between.

This clonotype was detected many times. The chain uses TRBV7-9 and TRBJ1-2; D gene ambiguous. Germline values: CDR1 SEHNR, CDR2 FQNEAQ (reference sequence). This CDR3 region has 12 residues. The V end was cut by 5 bases, the J end by 7 bases, with 11 bases between. CDR3 sequence reads: CASSPVEGGYTF. The DNA for the CDR3 is TGTGCCAGCAGCCCAGTAGAGGGTGGCTACACCTTC.

This chain uses TRBV10-1 with TRBJ2-5; 8 bases line up with TRBD1. With V trimmed by 2 bases and J by 4 bases, 3 bases remained unmatched. The CDR3 has 14 residues. CDR1 is WNHNN, CDR2 SYGVQD, per germline (reference sequence). Here the CDR3 reads CASSEQTGGETQYF. CDR3 DNA sequence: TGCGCCAGCAGTGAGCAAACAGGGGGAGAGACCCAGTACTTC.

This chain joins TRBV24-1 and TRBJ2-1; 9 nucleotides match TRBD1. The CDR3 runs 15 residues. Germline V gives CDR1 KGHDR, CDR2 SFDVKD. With V trimmed by 3 bases and J by 7 bases, 6 bases remained unmatched. Written as DNA, the CDR3 is TGTGCCACCAGTGATCCGGGACAGGGCAATAATGAGCAGTTCTTC. Its translation is CATSDPGQGNNEQFF.

This clonotype came up a few times. The chain couples TRBV7-2 to TRBJ2-2; 7 nucleotides match TRBD2. This CDR3 has 17 residues. Losses at the gene ends were 5 bases for V and 1 base for J; bases not matched to a gene: 10. Germline CDR1 is SGHTA and CDR2 is FQGNSA. The CDR3 DNA is TGTGCCAGCAGCAGTGGTGGGCGGGGGAGGAACACCGGGGAGCTGTTTTTT. Its translation is CASSSGGRGRNTGELFF.

This clonotype has ten or more counts. The chain links TRBV5-1 to TRBJ2-7, with D perhaps TRBD1 (5 bases). Germline assignment: CDR1 SGHRS and CDR2 YFSETQ. The CDR3 is 15 amino acids. Deletions cut 1 base from V and 2 bases from J, with 13 bases between. CDR3 coding DNA: TGCGCCAGCAGCTTGTTGGGCAGGGAAACCTACGAGCAGTACTTC. This sequence encodes CASSLLGRETYEQYF.

There are many counts of this clonotype. The chain links TRBV5-1 to TRBJ2-3; unclear D gene. Germline CDR1 reads SGHRS; CDR2 reads YFSETQ. V was shortened by 5 bases and J by 2 bases, with 9 bases between the two germline ends. The CDR3 has 13 amino acids. CDR3 coding DNA: TGCGCCAGCAGAACGGAGCCCACAGATACGCAGTATTTT. Its translation: CASRTEPTDTQYF.